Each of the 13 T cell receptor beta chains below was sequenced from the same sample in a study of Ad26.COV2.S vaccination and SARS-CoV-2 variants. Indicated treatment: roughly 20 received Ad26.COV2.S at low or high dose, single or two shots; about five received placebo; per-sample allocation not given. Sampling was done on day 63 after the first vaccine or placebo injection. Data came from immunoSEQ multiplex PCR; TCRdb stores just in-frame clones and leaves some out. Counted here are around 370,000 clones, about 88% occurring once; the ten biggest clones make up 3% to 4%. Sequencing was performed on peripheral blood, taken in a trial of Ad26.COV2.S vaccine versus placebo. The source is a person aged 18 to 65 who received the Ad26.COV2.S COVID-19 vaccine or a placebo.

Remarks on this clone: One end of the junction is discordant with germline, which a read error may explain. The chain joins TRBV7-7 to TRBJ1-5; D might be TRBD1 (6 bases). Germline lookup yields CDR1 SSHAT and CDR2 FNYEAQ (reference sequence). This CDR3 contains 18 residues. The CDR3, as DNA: TGTGCTAGCAGCTTAGAAGAGGGCAGGGGATTTGGCAATCAGCCCCAGCATTTT. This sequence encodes CASSLEEGRGFGNQPQHF.

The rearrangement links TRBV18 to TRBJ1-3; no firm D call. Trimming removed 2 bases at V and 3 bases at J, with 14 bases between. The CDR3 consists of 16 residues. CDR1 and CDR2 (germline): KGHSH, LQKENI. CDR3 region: CASSPGQLGFGNTIYF. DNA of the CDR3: TGTGCCAGCTCACCAGGGCAGCTCGGTTTTGGAAACACCATATATTTT.

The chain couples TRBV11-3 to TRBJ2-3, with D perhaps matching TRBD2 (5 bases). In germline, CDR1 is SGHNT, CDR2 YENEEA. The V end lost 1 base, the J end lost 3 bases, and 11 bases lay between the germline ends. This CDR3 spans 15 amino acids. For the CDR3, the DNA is TGTGCCAGCAGCTTAGGAAGTGGGGAGACAGATACGCAGTATTTT. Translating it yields CASSLGSGETDTQYF.

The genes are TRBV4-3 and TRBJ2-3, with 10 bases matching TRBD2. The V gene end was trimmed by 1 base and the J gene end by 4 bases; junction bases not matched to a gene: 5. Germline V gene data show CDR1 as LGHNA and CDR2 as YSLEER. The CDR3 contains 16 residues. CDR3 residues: CASSQGGAGGPDTQYF. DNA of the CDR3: TGCGCCAGCAGCCAAGGGGGAGCGGGGGGGCCAGATACGCAGTATTTT.

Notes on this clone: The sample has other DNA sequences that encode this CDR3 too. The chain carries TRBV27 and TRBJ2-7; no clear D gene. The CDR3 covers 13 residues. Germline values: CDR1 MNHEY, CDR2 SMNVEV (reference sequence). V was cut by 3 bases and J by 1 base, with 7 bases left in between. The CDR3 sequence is CASSFRGSYEQYF. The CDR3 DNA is TGTGCCAGCAGTTTTCGCGGTTCCTACGAGCAGTACTTC.

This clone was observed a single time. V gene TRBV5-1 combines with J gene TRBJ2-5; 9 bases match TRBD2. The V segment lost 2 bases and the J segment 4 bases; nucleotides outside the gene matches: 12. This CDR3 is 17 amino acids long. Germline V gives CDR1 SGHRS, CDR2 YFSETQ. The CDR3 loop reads CASSFTAQRGAGETQYF. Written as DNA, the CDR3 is TGCGCCAGCAGCTTTACGGCCCAGCGGGGGGCGGGAGAGACCCAGTACTTC.

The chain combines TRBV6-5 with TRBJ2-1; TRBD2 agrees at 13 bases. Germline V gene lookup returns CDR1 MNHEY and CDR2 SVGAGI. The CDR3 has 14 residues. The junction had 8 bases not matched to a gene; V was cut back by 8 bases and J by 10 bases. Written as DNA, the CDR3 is TGTGCCAGCGGAGAACTAGCGGGAGGGCTGGAGCAGTTCTTC. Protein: CASGELAGGLEQFF.

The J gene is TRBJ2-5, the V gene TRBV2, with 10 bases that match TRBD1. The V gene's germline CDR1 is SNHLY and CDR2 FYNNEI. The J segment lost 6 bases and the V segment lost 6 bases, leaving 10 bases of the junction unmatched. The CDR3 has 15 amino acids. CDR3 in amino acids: CASSKATGGGQTQYF. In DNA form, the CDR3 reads TGTGCCAGCAGCAAAGCGACAGGGGGCGGGCAGACCCAGTACTTC.

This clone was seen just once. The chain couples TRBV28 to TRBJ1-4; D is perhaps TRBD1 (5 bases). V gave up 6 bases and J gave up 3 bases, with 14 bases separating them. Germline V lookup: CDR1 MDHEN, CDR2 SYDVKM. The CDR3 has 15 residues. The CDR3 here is CASSTRREANEKLFF. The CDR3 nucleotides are TGTGCCAGCAGCACCCGCAGGGAGGCTAATGAAAAACTGTTTTTT.

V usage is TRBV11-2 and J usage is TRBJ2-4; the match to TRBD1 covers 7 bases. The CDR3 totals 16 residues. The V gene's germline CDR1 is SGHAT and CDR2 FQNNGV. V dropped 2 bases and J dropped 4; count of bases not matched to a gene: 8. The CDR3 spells CASSLTPTQGKNIQYF. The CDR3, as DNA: TGTGCCAGCAGCTTAACCCCCACACAGGGGAAAAACATTCAGTACTTC.

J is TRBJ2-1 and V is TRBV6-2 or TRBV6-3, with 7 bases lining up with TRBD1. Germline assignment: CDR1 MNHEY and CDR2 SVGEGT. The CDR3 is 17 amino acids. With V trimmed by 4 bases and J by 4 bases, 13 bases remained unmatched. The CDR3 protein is CASSSTRTGRGYNEQFF. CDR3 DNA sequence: TGTGCCAGCAGTTCAACCCGGACAGGAAGGGGGTACAATGAGCAGTTCTTC.

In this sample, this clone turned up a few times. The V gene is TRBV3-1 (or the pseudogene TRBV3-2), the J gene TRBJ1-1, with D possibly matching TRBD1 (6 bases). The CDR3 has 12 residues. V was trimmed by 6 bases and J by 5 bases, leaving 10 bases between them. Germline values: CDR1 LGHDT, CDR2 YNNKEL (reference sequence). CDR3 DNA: TGTGCCAGCAGGGGGGGGCTTACTGAAGCTTTCTTT. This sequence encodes CASRGGLTEAFF.

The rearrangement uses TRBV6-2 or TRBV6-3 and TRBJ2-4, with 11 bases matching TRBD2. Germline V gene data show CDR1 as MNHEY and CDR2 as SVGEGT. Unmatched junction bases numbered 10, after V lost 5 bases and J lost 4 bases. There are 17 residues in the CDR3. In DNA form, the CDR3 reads TGTGCCAGCAGTCCACAAAGACTAGCGGGACTAAAAAACATTCAGTACTTC. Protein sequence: CASSPQRLAGLKNIQYF.